Listed here is a single TCR beta chain. The target of this receptor is not known. Base quality data are lacking; no much larger clone is found one base away. This entry comes from a study of blood T cell repertoires in COVID-19 (dated by TCRdb to 2020 to 2021). With respect to the entire study: The collaborator samples originated in the United States, Italy and Spain and spanned the acute and convalescent phases of COVID-19. The material from the prospective study consisted of cDNA or gDNA derived from T cells, B-cell-depleted T cells, or PBMCs. Subjects who had been exposed to COVID-19, were actively infected with it, or had recovered from it provided the deeply sampled blood TCRbeta repertoires that made up the dataset. The repertoires were released in a freely available public database meant as a resource for research on the immune response to SARS-CoV-2. The samples were drawn from the first 160 participants of the ongoing ImmuneRACE study and from 1,254 subjects provided by 6 global collaborators. Sample metadata almost always included a de-identified subject ID, COVID-19 status, age in years and sex. Where HLA class I and class II types were available, the types were taken from metadata supplied by the sample provider, not from assay-based typing. Overall results and qualifications from the work: The quantity of clinical and demographic metadata differed by source and by participant and was supplied without curation.

TCRbeta CDR3 regions were amplified from genomic DNA using the immunoSEQ Assay, a bias-controlled multiplex PCR. On the study's bioinformatics: The number of nucleated cells in each sample was estimated from the amplification of reference gene primers within the assay. To quantify the absolute abundance of each unique TCRbeta CDR3 rearrangement, sequence reads were collapsed and filtered. For each sample, productive Simpson clonality was calculated as the square root of Simpson's diversity index over productive rearrangements. Drawn from immuneACCESS, this table holds only the in-frame rearrangements with V and J called that TCRdb kept. Clones are partly lost; checked studies trace under half to an unresolved V gene and leave the rest unexplained. Clone size and V and J calls were adopted from that table, with D and trimming inferred from the DNA. For this sample there are 300,000 to 400,000 clones; roughly 89% appear just once. Around 3.5% of the sample lies in the top ten.

The CDR3 holds 14 amino acids from the cysteine to the phenylalanine. Of all the DNA, just the CDR3 is kept, 42 bases in frame from base 1. The germline V end is reduced by 3 bases and the J end by 5 bases; junction bases left unmatched: 1. According to the germline V gene, CDR1 reads SGHRS and CDR2 reads YFSETQ. Samples from volunteer blood donors who had recovered from COVID-19 were contributed by a second Seattle source. Each collaborating institution followed its own protocols to collect whole blood in K2EDTA tubes. For TCRbeta analysis, collaborators shipped samples as frozen whole blood, isolated PBMCs, or DNA extracted from either of those sample types.

Recombination linked TRBV5-1 to TRBJ1-5, with 11 bases in between that match TRBD1. Sequenced sample: peripheral blood. The clonotype comes from a woman aged 18 to 35 who had recovered from COVID-19. The CDR3 protein: CASSSGQGDQPQHF. The DNA sequence follows: TGCGCCAGCAGCTCGGGACAGGGGGATCAGCCCCAGCATTTT.